The text below deals with one T cell receptor (beta chain). Its target is not known. PCR employed 60 Vbeta and 13 Jbeta primers. Only in-frame clones appear in the TCRdb table, and some are missing; sequencing was by immunoSEQ multiplex PCR. The table shows around 78,000 clones, with roughly 72% occurring only once. This cohort consisted of healthy bone marrow donors. These data are taken from a study of cytomegalovirus exposure and HLA in healthy donors. Study overall: There were about 85 million unique TCRs (from HLA-typed donors) in an early data release.

Study-level results: When analyzed later, the rates of TCR association showed variation by HLA locus, with DRB1 the most and HLA-C the fewest. In an earlier analysis, in 540 or so donors, most V segments appeared productive either ~87% or ~30% of the time.

After removal of 5 bases from V and 3 bases from J, the junction contained 10 bases not matched to a gene. Per the germline V gene, CDR1 is SGHVS and CDR2 is FQNEAQ. The CDR3 runs to 16 residues. The sequencing input was PBMCs. The origin of this receptor is a woman between 35 and 50 years old in good health and CMV-seropositive. The V gene is TRBV7-8, the J gene TRBJ1-2; 9 bases are shared with TRBD1. CDR3 loop: CASSAGQGQLYYGYTF. In DNA, the CDR3 is TGTGCCAGCAGCGCGGGACAGGGACAACTGTACTATGGCTACACCTTC.